The clone carrying this T cell receptor beta chain has only a few counts. The entry originates in a study of blood T cell repertoires in COVID-19. As for the study in general: T cells, B-cell-depleted T cells, or PBMCs supplied cDNA or gDNA.

The assay was immunoSEQ multiplex PCR, and TCRdb's table has in-frame clones only and misses some. The table includes 250,000 or so clones, about 91% detected once. Clinical history as reported by participants underpinned cohort assignment. Sequenced input: PBMCs or T cells enriched from blood (not recorded which). The receptor comes from a human donor in a cohort exposed to, infected with or recovered from COVID-19 (not recorded which). The donor label of this sample is uncertain.

CDR3 sequence reads: CASSMAGAETEAFF. CDR3 nucleotides: TGTGCCAGTAGTATGGCGGGGGCGGAGACTGAAGCTTTCTTT. This chain joins TRBV19 and TRBJ1-1; the D gene is possibly TRBD1 (6 bases). The CDR3 has 14 amino acids. The V end lost 3 bases, the J end lost 5 bases, and 13 bases lay between the germline ends. Germline values: CDR1 LNHDA, CDR2 SQIVND (reference sequence).